This TCR beta chain emerged from a study of cytomegalovirus exposure and HLA in healthy donors. The V gene lost 7 bases and the J gene lost 6 bases, with 9 bases spanning the gap. Germline values: CDR1 GTSNPN, CDR2 SVGIG (reference sequence). The length of the CDR3 is 11 residues. The PCR made use of 60 Vbeta and 13 Jbeta primers. Generated by immunoSEQ multiplex PCR, the TCRdb table keeps only in-frame clones and is missing some. The data contain about 78,000 clones, more than 65% of them seen just once; the ten biggest clones take up 11%. This clone was counted a few times. The sample comprised PBMCs. The sequence derives from a woman between 40 and 50 years old in good health and CMV-seropositive. The V and J genes are TRBV30 and TRBJ2-2; tentatively, D is TRBD2 (6 bases). This chain's CDR3 is CASWGAGELFF. The DNA for the CDR3 is TGTGCCTCATGGGGGGCCGGGGAGCTGTTTTTT.